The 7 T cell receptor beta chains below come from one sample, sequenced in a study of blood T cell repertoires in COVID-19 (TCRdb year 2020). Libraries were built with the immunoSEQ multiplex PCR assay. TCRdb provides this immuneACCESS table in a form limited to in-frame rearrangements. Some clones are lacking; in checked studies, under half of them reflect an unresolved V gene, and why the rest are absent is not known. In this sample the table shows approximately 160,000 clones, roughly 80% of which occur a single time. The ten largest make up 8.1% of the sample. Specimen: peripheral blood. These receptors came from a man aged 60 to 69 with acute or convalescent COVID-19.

The CDR3 DNA is TGCGCCAGCAGCCAAGATCGGGTATCGGCCAAAAACATTCAGTACTTC. Translation: CASSQDRVSAKNIQYF. The chain has TRBV4-3 and TRBJ2-4, with no clear D. This CDR3 is 16 amino acids long. V dropped 0 bases and J dropped 1 base, with 10 bases sitting between them. The V gene's germline CDR1 is LGHNA and CDR2 YSLEER.

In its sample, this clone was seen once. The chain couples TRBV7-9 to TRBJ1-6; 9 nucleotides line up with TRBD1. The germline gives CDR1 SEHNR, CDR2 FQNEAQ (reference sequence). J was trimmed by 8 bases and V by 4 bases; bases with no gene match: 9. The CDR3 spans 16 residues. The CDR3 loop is CASSSDGQGLYSPLHF. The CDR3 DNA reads TGTGCCAGCAGCTCCGACGGACAGGGGCTTTATTCACCCCTCCACTTT.

The CDR3 nucleotides read TGTGCCAGCAGCTATTTAAACAGGGATGAAAAACTGTTTTTT. It codes for CASSYLNRDEKLFF. The chain carries TRBV5-6 and TRBJ1-4, with TRBD1 as a possible D gene (6 bases). The germline CDR1 and CDR2 sequences are SGHDT and YYEEEE. V shed 3 bases and J shed 6 bases, with 12 bases lying between them. There are 14 residues in the CDR3.

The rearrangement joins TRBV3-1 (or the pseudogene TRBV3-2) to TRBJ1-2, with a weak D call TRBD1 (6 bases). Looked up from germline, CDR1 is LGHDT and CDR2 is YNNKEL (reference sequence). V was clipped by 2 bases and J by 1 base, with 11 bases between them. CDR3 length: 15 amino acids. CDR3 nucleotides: TGTGCCAGCAGCCAATTGGACAGCTTTAACTATGGCTACACCTTC. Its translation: CASSQLDSFNYGYTF.

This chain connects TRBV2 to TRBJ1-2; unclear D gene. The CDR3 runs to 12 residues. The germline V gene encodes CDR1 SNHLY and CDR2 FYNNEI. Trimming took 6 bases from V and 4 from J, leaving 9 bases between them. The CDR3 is CASSADFYGYTF. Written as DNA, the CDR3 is TGTGCCAGCAGCGCGGACTTCTATGGCTACACCTTC.

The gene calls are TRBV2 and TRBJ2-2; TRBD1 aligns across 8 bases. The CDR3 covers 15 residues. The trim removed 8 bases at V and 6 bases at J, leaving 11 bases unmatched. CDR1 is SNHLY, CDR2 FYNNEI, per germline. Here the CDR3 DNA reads TGTGCCAGCCGCCCAGGACAGGGTTTCGCCGGGGAGCTGTTTTTT. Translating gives CASRPGQGFAGELFF. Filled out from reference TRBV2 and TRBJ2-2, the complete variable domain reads EPEVTQTPSHQVTQMGQEVILRCVPISNHLYFYWYRQILGQKVEFLVSFYNNEISEKSEIFDDQFSVERPDGSNFTLKIRSTKLEDSAMYFCASRPGQGFAGELFFGEGSRLTVL.

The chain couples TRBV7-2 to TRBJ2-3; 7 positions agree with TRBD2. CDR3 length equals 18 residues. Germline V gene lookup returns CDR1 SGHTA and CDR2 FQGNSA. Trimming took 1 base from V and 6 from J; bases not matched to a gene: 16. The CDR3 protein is CASSLDGAGVTDGDTQYF. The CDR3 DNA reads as TGTGCCAGCAGCTTAGATGGGGCGGGGGTTACCGACGGGGATACGCAGTATTTT. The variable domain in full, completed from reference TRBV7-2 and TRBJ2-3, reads GAGVSQSPSNKVTEKGKDVELRCDPISGHTALYWYRQSLGQGLEFLIYFQGNSAPDKSGLPSDRFSAERTGGSVSTLTIQRTQQEDSAVYLCASSLDGAGVTDGDTQYFGPGTRLTVL.